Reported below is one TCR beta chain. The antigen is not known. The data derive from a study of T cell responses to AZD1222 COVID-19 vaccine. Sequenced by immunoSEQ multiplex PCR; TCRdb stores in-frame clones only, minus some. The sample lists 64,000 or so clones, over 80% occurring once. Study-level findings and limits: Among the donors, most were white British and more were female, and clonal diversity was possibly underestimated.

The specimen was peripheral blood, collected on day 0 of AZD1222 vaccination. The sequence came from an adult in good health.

CDR3 protein: CATSRDAGGETQETQYF. CDR3 nucleotides: TGTGCCACCAGCAGGGACGCTGGGGGAGAAACCCAAGAGACCCAGTACTTC. This chain links TRBV15 with TRBJ2-5; D is perhaps TRBD1 or TRBD2 (5 bases each). This CDR3 region has 17 residues. Trimming removed 3 bases at V and 1 base at J, with 18 bases between. CDR1 LNHNV and CDR2 YYDKDF come from the germline V gene (reference sequence).